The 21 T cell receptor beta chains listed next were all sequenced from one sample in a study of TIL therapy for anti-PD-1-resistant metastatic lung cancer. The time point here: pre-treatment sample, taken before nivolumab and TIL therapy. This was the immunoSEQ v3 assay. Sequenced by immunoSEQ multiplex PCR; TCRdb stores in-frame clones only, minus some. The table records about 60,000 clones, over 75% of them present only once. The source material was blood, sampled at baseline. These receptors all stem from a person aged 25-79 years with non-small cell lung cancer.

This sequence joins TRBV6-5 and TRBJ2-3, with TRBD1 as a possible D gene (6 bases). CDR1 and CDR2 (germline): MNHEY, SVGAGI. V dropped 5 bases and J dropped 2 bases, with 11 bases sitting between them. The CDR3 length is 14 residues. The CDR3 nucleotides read TGTGCCAGCAGTCCACAGGGAGACACAGATACGCAGTATTTT. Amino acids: CASSPQGDTDTQYF.

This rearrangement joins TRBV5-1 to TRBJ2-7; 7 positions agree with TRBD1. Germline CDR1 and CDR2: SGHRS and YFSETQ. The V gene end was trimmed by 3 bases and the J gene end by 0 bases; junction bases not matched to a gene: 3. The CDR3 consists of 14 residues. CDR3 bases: TGCGCCAGCAGCTCCCGGGACAGCTCCTACGAGCAGTACTTC. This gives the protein CASSSRDSSYEQYF.

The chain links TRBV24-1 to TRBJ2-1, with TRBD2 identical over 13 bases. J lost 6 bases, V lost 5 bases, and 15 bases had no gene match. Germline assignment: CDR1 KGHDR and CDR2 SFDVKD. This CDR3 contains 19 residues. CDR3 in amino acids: CATSGQTSGRPEGFNEQFF. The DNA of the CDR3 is TGTGCCACCAGTGGTCAGACTAGCGGGAGGCCAGAAGGGTTCAATGAGCAGTTCTTC.

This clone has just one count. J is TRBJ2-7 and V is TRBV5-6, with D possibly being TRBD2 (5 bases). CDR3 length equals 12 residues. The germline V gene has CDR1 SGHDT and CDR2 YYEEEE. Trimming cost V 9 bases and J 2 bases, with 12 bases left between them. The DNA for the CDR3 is TGTGCCACCGGGGAAGGCCCCTACGAGCAGTACTTC. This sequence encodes CATGEGPYEQYF.

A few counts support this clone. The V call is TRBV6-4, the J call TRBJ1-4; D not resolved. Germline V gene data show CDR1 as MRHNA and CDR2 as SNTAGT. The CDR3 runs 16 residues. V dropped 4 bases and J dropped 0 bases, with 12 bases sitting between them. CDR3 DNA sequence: TGTGCCAGCAGTGCCACCAAGGGTGCAACTAATGAAAAACTGTTTTTT. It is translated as CASSATKGATNEKLFF.

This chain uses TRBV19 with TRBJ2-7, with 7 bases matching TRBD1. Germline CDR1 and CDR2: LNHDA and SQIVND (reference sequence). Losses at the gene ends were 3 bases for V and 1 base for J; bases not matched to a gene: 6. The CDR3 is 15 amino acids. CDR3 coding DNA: TGTGCCAGTAGTATGAGGACAGGTCCTTCCTACGAGCAGTACTTC. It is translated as CASSMRTGPSYEQYF.

CDR3 amino acids: CASSDRTGGNYGYTF. CDR3 coding DNA: TGTGCCAGCAGTGACCGGACAGGAGGGAACTATGGCTACACCTTC. The chain employs TRBV6-1 and TRBJ1-2; 7 bases fit TRBD1. CDR1 and CDR2 from the germline V gene are MNHNS and SASEGT. The V and J ends lost 3 bases and 2 bases, in that order; junction bases with no gene match: 6. The CDR3 is 15 amino acids.

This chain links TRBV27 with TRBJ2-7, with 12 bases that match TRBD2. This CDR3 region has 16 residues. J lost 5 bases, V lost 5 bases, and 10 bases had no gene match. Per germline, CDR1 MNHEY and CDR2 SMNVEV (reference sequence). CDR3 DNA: TGTGCCAGCAGTCCCCTCCTAGCGGGAGGGCCCCACGAGCAGTACTTC. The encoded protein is CASSPLLAGGPHEQYF.

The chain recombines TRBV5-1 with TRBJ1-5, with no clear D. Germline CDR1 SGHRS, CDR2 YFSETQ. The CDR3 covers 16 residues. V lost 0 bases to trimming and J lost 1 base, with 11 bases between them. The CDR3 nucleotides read TGCGCCAGCAGCTTGGGAGCCGGCGGAAGCAATCAGCCCCAGCATTTT. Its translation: CASSLGAGGSNQPQHF.

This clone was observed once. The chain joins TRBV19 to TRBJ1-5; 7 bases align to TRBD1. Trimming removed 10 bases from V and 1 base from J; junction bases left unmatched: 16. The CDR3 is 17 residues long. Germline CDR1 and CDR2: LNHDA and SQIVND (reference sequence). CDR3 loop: CATTSQDRSYSNQPQHF. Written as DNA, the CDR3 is TGTGCCACCACTTCCCAGGACAGGAGTTACAGCAATCAGCCCCAGCATTTT.

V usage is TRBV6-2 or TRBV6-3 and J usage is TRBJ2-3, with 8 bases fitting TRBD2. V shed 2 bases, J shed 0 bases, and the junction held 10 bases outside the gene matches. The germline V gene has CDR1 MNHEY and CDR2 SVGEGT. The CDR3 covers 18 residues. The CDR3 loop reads CASSYPGGGTTSTDTQYF. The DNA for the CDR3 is TGTGCCAGCAGTTACCCCGGGGGGGGGACAACTAGCACAGATACGCAGTATTTT.

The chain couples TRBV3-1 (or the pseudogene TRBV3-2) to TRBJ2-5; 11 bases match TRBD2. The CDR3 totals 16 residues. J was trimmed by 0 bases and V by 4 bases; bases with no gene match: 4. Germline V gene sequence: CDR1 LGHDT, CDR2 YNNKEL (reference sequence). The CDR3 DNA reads TGTGCCAGCAGCCCATCGGGACTAGCGGACCAAGAGACCCAGTACTTC. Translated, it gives CASSPSGLADQETQYF.

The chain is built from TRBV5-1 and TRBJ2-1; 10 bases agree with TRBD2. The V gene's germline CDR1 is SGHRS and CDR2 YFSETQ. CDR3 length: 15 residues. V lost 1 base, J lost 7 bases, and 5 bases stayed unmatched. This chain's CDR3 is CASSLNSGRMNEQFF. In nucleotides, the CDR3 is TGCGCCAGCAGCTTGAATAGCGGGAGGATGAATGAGCAGTTCTTC.

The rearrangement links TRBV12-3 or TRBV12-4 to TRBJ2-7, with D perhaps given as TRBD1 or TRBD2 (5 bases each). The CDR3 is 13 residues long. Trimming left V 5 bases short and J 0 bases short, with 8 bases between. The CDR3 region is CASSEGSSYEQYF. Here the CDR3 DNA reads TGTGCCAGCAGTGAGGGGAGCTCCTACGAGCAGTACTTC.

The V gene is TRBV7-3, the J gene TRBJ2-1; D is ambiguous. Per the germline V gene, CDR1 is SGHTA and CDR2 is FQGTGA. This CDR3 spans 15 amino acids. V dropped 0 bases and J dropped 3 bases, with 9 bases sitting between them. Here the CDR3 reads CASSLTASYYNEQFF. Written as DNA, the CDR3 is TGTGCCAGCAGCTTAACGGCGTCCTACTACAATGAGCAGTTCTTC.

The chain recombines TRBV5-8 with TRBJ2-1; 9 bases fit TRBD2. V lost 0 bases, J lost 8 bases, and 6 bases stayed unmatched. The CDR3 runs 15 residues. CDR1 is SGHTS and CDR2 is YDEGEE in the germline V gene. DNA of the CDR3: TGTGCCAGCAGCTTGGCACTAGCGGGTTTCGATGAGCAGTTCTTC. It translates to CASSLALAGFDEQFF. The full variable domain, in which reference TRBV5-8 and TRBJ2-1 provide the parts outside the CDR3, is EAGVTQSPTHLIKTRGQQATLRCSPISGHTSVYWYQQALGLGLQFLLWYDEGEERNRGNFPPRFSGRQFPNYSSELNVNALELEDSALYLCASSLALAGFDEQFFGPGTRLTVL.

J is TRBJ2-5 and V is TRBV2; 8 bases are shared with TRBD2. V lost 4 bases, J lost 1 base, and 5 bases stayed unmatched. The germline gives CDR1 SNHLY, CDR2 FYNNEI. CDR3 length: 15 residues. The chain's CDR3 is CASSGRLALQETQYF. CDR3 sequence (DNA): TGTGCCAGCAGTGGGAGACTAGCGCTCCAAGAGACCCAGTACTTC.

Here the CDR3 reads CASSLRELANNSPLHF. In nucleotides, the CDR3 is TGTGCCAGCAGCTTGAGGGAGCTGGCAAATAATTCACCCCTCCACTTT. The chain carries TRBV7-8 and TRBJ1-6; D is unclear. The V gene lost 3 bases and the J gene lost 5 bases, with 14 bases spanning the gap. The CDR3 runs to 16 residues. Germline V CDR1 and CDR2: SGHVS, FQNEAQ.

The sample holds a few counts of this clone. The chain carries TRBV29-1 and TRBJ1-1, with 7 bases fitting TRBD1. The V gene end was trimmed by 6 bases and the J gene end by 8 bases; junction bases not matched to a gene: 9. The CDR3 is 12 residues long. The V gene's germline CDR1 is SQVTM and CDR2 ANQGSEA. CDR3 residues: CSVRDSLREAFF. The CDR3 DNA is TGCAGCGTGAGGGACAGCCTGAGGGAAGCTTTCTTT.

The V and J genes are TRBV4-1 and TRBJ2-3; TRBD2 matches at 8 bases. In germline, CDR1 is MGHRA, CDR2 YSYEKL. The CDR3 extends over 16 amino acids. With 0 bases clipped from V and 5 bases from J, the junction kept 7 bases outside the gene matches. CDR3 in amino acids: CASSQDVFAGGDTQYF. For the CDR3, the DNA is TGCGCCAGCAGCCAAGATGTGTTTGCGGGAGGAGATACGCAGTATTTT.

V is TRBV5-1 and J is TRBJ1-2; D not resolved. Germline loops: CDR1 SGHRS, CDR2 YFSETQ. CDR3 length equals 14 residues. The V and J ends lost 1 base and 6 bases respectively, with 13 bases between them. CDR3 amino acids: CASSLREGLDGYTF. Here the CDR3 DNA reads TGCGCCAGCAGCTTGAGAGAAGGTCTGGATGGCTACACCTTC.